Below, 25 T cell receptor beta chains from the same sample are listed, as sequenced in a study of patients and donors after allogeneic stem cell transplantation. MiXCR, applied by TCRdb to the RT-PCR reads, yields one record per CDR3 protein. Of about a million distinct CDR3 sequences listed, roughly 18% are singletons. Sample: blood, either unsorted or a sorted T cell fraction (not recorded which). These receptors were collected from a human donor who was either an allogeneic HSCT recipient or a stem cell or donor lymphocyte infusion donor (not recorded which). It is not recorded whose cells these are; they may come from a transplant donor.

This clonotype was recorded at least ten times. V and J are TRBV5-1 and TRBJ2-1; TRBD2 agrees at 11 bases. V was clipped by 4 bases and J by 5 bases; unmatched bases: 5. The germline gives CDR1 SGHRS, CDR2 YFSETQ. The CDR3 length is 15 residues. This CDR3 is CASSVAGGSHNEQFF. The CDR3 DNA reads as TGCGCCAGCAGCGTAGCGGGAGGGAGTCACAATGAGCAGTTCTTC.

The V call is TRBV7-2, the J call TRBJ2-2; 7 bases agree with TRBD2. Trimming cost V 8 bases and J 8 bases; bases outside gene matches: 8. Germline V gives CDR1 SGHTA, CDR2 FQGNSA. This CDR3 is 13 amino acids long. The CDR3 DNA reads TGTGCCAGCCGTGGGGGGGGACGAGGGGAGCTGTTTTTT. Translating it yields CASRGGGRGELFF.

This clonotype was observed a handful of times. V usage is TRBV6-5 and J usage is TRBJ1-1; D is unresolved. V lost 7 bases to trimming and J lost 6 bases, with 12 bases between them. CDR1 and CDR2 from the germline V gene are MNHEY and SVGAGI. The CDR3 spans 12 residues. CDR3 DNA: TGTGCCAGCATCTCCCCCGGGGCTGAAGCTTTCTTT. Its translation: CASISPGAEAFF.

The chain couples TRBV12-3 or TRBV12-4 to TRBJ1-2; 9 nucleotides line up with TRBD1. The V gene end was trimmed by 6 bases and the J gene end by 5 bases; junction bases not matched to a gene: 7. The CDR3 consists of 14 residues. The CDR3 nucleotides read TGTGCCAGCAGCCACGGGACAGGGTCTTATGGCTACACCTTC. This translates into CASSHGTGSYGYTF.

This clonotype was observed a few times. The chain is built from TRBV7-3 and TRBJ2-2; 13 nucleotides agree with TRBD2. The V and J ends lost 8 bases and 3 bases, in that order; junction bases with no gene match: 3. The CDR3 consists of 15 residues. Germline CDR1 and CDR2: SGHTA and FQGTGA. The CDR3 sequence is CASQLAGGHTGELFF. The CDR3 DNA reads TGTGCCAGCCAACTAGCGGGAGGGCACACCGGGGAGCTGTTTTTT.

The chain recombines TRBV4-3 with TRBJ2-3, with D maybe TRBD2 (5 bases). V was pared by 4 bases and J by 3 bases, with 14 bases between. This CDR3 is 15 amino acids long. Germline values: CDR1 LGHNA, CDR2 YSLEER. Here the CDR3 DNA reads TGCGCCAGCAGCCCCCGGTTCGGAGGAACAGATACGCAGTATTTT. Translating it yields CASSPRFGGTDTQYF.

This clonotype was observed a few times. The chain is built from TRBV7-9 and TRBJ2-5, with no clear D. The CDR3 has 15 residues. Trimming stripped 5 bases from V and 0 bases from J, with 13 bases between. The germline V gene encodes CDR1 SEHNR and CDR2 FQNEAQ (reference sequence). CDR3 region: CASSLPTWYQETQYF. CDR3 nucleotides: TGTGCCAGCAGCCTTCCCACATGGTACCAAGAGACCCAGTACTTC.

The chain couples TRBV2 to TRBJ1-5; TRBD1 aligns across 8 bases. The germline V gene has CDR1 SNHLY and CDR2 FYNNEI. Unmatched junction bases numbered 5, after V lost 6 bases and J lost 4 bases. The CDR3 is made up of 14 amino acids. CDR3 region: CASRGQALNQPQHF. DNA for the CDR3: TGTGCCAGCAGGGGACAGGCCCTAAATCAGCCCCAGCATTTT.

The CDR3 DNA reads as TGTGCCAGCAGCGTAGAAGGGATTTATGGCTACACCTTC. Its protein product is CASSVEGIYGYTF. V and J are TRBV9 and TRBJ1-2; no firm D call. V gave up 0 bases and J gave up 5 bases, with 8 bases separating them. The germline V gene has CDR1 SGDLS and CDR2 YYNGEE. CDR3 size: 13 residues.

V and J are TRBV7-9 and TRBJ1-2; no firm D call. Trimming left V 6 bases short and J 6 bases short, with 14 bases between. Germline CDR1 is SEHNR and CDR2 is FQNEAQ (reference sequence). CDR3 size: 13 residues. This chain's CDR3 is CASSSGERNGYTF. Written as DNA, the CDR3 is TGTGCCAGCAGTTCCGGGGAGAGAAATGGCTACACCTTC.

The chain employs TRBV6-2 or TRBV6-3 and TRBJ1-2; no reliable D call. V was clipped by 2 bases and J by 7 bases, with 5 bases between them. This CDR3 is built from 11 residues. Germline-derived CDR1 and CDR2 are MNHEY and SVGEGT. The CDR3 DNA sequence: TGTGCCAGCAGTTACCATATTGGCTACACCTTC. Translation gives CASSYHIGYTF.

This clonotype was seen a few times. The chain is built from TRBV29-1 and TRBJ2-2; 10 bases match TRBD1. The germline V gene has CDR1 SQVTM and CDR2 ANQGSEA. V was pared by 4 bases and J by 6 bases, with 5 bases of the junction left unmatched. The length of the CDR3 is 14 residues. CDR3 bases: TGCAGCGTTGGGGACAGGGGTCTCCCCGGGGAGCTGTTTTTT. It yields the protein CSVGDRGLPGELFF.

Only a few counts were recorded for this clonotype. This sequence joins TRBV2 and TRBJ2-1; D could derive from TRBD1 or TRBD2 (5 bases each). The CDR3 loop spans 13 amino acids. V dropped 10 bases and J dropped 0 bases, with 10 bases sitting between them. Germline V gives CDR1 SNHLY, CDR2 FYNNEI. The CDR3 DNA is TGTGCCACGCGTGGGGGCTCCTACAATGAGCAGTTCTTC. It specifies CATRGGSYNEQFF. Supplemented by reference TRBV2 and TRBJ2-1, the full variable domain reads EPEVTQTPSHQVTQMGQEVILRCVPISNHLYFYWYRQILGQKVEFLVSFYNNEISEKSEIFDDQFSVERPDGSNFTLKIRSTKLEDSAMYFCATRGGSYNEQFFGPGTRLTVL.

The chain recombines TRBV6-1 with TRBJ2-6; D is ambiguous. The germline V gene has CDR1 MNHNS and CDR2 SASEGT. Trimming removed 10 bases from V and 0 bases from J, with 13 bases in between. The CDR3 covers 15 residues. The CDR3 sequence is CAILSDYSGANVLTF. In DNA, the CDR3 is TGTGCCATTTTATCTGATTACTCTGGGGCCAACGTCCTGACTTTC.

This clonotype was counted a few times. This chain links TRBV24-1 with TRBJ2-7; 8 bases agree with TRBD1. With V trimmed by 3 bases and J by 7 bases, 7 bases remained unmatched. This CDR3 spans 14 amino acids. Germline V gene lookup returns CDR1 KGHDR and CDR2 SFDVKD. CDR3 region: CATSDADRVWEQYF. CDR3 sequence (DNA): TGTGCCACCAGTGATGCGGACAGGGTTTGGGAGCAGTACTTC.

This clonotype was detected only a few times. The rearrangement joins TRBV24-1 to TRBJ2-1; 9 bases agree with TRBD2. The V and J ends lost 5 bases and 7 bases, in that order; junction bases with no gene match: 11. Germline V gives CDR1 KGHDR, CDR2 SFDVKD. This CDR3 comprises 16 residues. The CDR3 loop is CATSVMRGGLRNEQFF. CDR3 in DNA: TGTGCCACCAGTGTAATGCGGGGGGGCCTAAGGAATGAGCAGTTCTTC.

The V gene is TRBV12-3 or TRBV12-4, the J gene TRBJ1-1; D is possibly TRBD1 (5 bases). V was trimmed by 7 bases and J by 7 bases, leaving 13 bases between them. The CDR3 sequence is 12 residues long. The DNA for the CDR3 is TGTGCCAGCACCATTGGGGGGAGTGAAGCTTTCTTT. Its protein is CASTIGGSEAFF.

This clonotype was seen only once. The chain combines TRBV5-6 with TRBJ2-7; possibly TRBD1 or TRBD2 for D (5 bases each). The CDR3 runs to 14 residues. From germline, CDR1 is SGHDT and CDR2 YYEEEE. V dropped 5 bases and J dropped 2 bases, with 14 bases sitting between them. CDR3 protein: CASRGVLRTYEQYF. The CDR3 coding sequence is TGTGCCAGCAGGGGGGTTCTAAGGACCTACGAGCAGTACTTC.

The chain links TRBV20-1 to TRBJ2-7, with 8 positions matching TRBD2. V was clipped by 6 bases and J by 1 base; unmatched bases: 8. Germline-derived CDR1 and CDR2 are DFQATT and SNEGSKA (reference sequence). The CDR3 spans 14 residues. For the CDR3, the DNA is TGCAGTGCCCTAGAGGGCGGGAGGTCCTACGAGCAGTACTTC. Translation gives CSALEGGRSYEQYF.

This clonotype was picked up a small number of times. This chain joins TRBV5-1 and TRBJ2-1; the match to TRBD2 covers 12 bases. There are 18 residues in the CDR3. The V gene end was trimmed by 1 base and the J gene end by 4 bases; junction bases not matched to a gene: 9. The germline gives CDR1 SGHRS, CDR2 YFSETQ. The CDR3 is CASSLYASGRGPYNEQFF. The CDR3 bases are TGCGCCAGCAGCTTGTATGCTAGCGGGAGGGGTCCGTACAATGAGCAGTTCTTC.

The J gene is TRBJ1-4, the V gene TRBV29-1; D possibly corresponds to TRBD1 (6 bases). Germline V gene lookup returns CDR1 SQVTM and CDR2 ANQGSEA. Trimming took 5 bases from V and 5 from J, leaving 15 bases between them. CDR3 size: 14 residues. The CDR3 sequence is CSVSTGSKNEKLFF. In DNA form, the CDR3 reads TGCAGCGTTTCTACAGGGTCGAAGAATGAAAAACTGTTTTTT.

The gene calls are TRBV15 and TRBJ1-5; weak D call: TRBD1 (5 bases). CDR1 is LNHNV, CDR2 YYDKDF, per germline (reference sequence). V was trimmed by 0 bases and J by 1 base, leaving 19 bases between them. The CDR3 consists of 19 residues. The CDR3 DNA is TGTGCCACCAGCAGAGATTCTGGGGCTAGAGGGATCAGCAATCAGCCCCAGCATTTT. Its protein product is CATSRDSGARGISNQPQHF.

J is TRBJ1-1 and V is TRBV4-3; D not certain. Trimming left V 2 bases short and J 2 bases short, with 12 bases between. The length of the CDR3 is 15 residues. CDR1 is LGHNA and CDR2 is YSLEER in the germline V gene. This chain's CDR3 is CASSQNFPDNTEAFF. CDR3 DNA: TGCGCCAGCAGCCAAAACTTTCCCGATAACACTGAAGCTTTCTTT.

The V call is TRBV30, the J call TRBJ2-7, with D tentatively TRBD1 or TRBD2 (6 bases each). V was cut by 7 bases and J by 2 bases, with 21 bases left in between. Germline CDR1 reads GTSNPN; CDR2 reads SVGIG (reference sequence). There are 15 residues in the CDR3. The CDR3 DNA reads TGTGCCTACTACGGGGGCACAGGGAGGACCTACGAGCAGTACTTC. This gives the protein CAYYGGTGRTYEQYF.

The V and J genes are TRBV2 and TRBJ2-7, with 9 bases that match TRBD1. The germline V gene has CDR1 SNHLY and CDR2 FYNNEI. The CDR3 extends over 15 amino acids. The V gene end was trimmed by 5 bases and the J gene end by 6 bases; junction bases not matched to a gene: 11. This CDR3 reads CASSKRQGEVSEQYF. CDR3 DNA sequence: TGTGCCAGCAGTAAAAGACAGGGGGAAGTATCCGAGCAGTACTTC.